These T cell receptor beta chains were read from a single sample in a study of T cell responses to AZD1222 COVID-19 vaccine. Some clones are missing from TCRdb's copy, which holds only in-frame ones; the method was immunoSEQ multiplex PCR. Among roughly 91,000 clones listed, about 90% were seen once. The input for sequencing was peripheral blood, taken on day 0 of AZD1222 vaccination. The receptors derive from an adult in good health. Both conserved end residues are part of each CDR3. Some rows have no size entry. The others give once, few or many, or a class for an expanded clone.

V gene: TRBV9; clone size: NA; J gene: TRBJ2-2; CDR3 protein: CASSAGTQGGTGELFF
V gene: TRBV5-1; clone size: once; J gene: TRBJ2-1; CDR3 protein: CASSPQVVQYEQFF
V gene: TRBV7-3; clone size: NA; J gene: TRBJ1-2; CDR3 protein: CASSLTGRNYGYTF
V gene: TRBV28; clone size: NA; J gene: TRBJ1-1; CDR3 protein: CASNGGRGAFF
V gene: TRBV18; clone size: once; J gene: TRBJ1-5; CDR3 protein: CASSPPSGQPQHF
V gene: TRBV11-2; clone size: NA; J gene: TRBJ2-1; CDR3 protein: CASSYGTRSGRGQFF
V gene: TRBV28; clone size: NA; J gene: TRBJ1-5; CDR3 protein: CASSSRSGANQPQHF
V gene: TRBV9; clone size: NA; J gene: TRBJ2-7; CDR3 protein: CASSPGRGGRHEQYF
V gene: TRBV19; clone size: NA; J gene: TRBJ1-2; CDR3 protein: CASSIRSLIDGYTF
V gene: TRBV27; clone size: NA; J gene: TRBJ2-6; CDR3 protein: CASSLWGQGASGANVLTF
V gene: TRBV12-3/TRBV12-4; clone size: NA; J gene: TRBJ2-5; CDR3 protein: CASSSEGETQYF
V gene: TRBV18; clone size: few; J gene: TRBJ1-2; CDR3 protein: CASSPGGSNGYTF
V gene: TRBV12-2; clone size: NA; J gene: TRBJ2-3; CDR3 protein: CASRLDRAGKADTQYF
V gene: TRBV10-3; clone size: NA; J gene: TRBJ1-4; CDR3 protein: CAISPAGGGSTNEKLFF
V gene: TRBV4-1; clone size: NA; J gene: TRBJ2-5; CDR3 protein: CASSRDEGETQYF
V gene: TRBV7-2; clone size: once; J gene: TRBJ2-5; CDR3 protein: CASSLVRGVQETQYF